These 13 T cell receptor beta chains originate from one sample sequenced in a study of identifying expanded T cells in peripheral blood. Sequencing was performed with immunoSEQ multiplex PCR; in TCRdb, only in-frame clones are kept and a portion is missing. The sample contains about 94,000 clones, roughly 90% of which appear only once. Sequencing used blood. Receptor source: a person aged 18 to 70 in good health.

The chain has TRBV19 and TRBJ2-5, with D possibly being TRBD2 (6 bases). Per germline, CDR1 LNHDA and CDR2 SQIVND (reference sequence). Between the trimmed V and J ends, which lost 6 bases and 9 bases, there was a span of 14 bases. This CDR3 spans 12 amino acids. CDR3 in amino acids: CASSPLPGAQYF. For the CDR3, the DNA is TGTGCCAGTAGCCCTCTCCCGGGGGCCCAGTACTTC.

The V gene is TRBV5-1, the J gene TRBJ2-3; D is perhaps TRBD2 (5 bases). Between the trimmed V and J ends, which lost 0 bases and 0 bases, there was a span of 11 bases. Germline V lookup: CDR1 SGHRS, CDR2 YFSETQ. The CDR3 covers 16 residues. The CDR3 protein is CASSLARVSSTDTQYF. The DNA of the CDR3 is TGCGCCAGCAGCTTGGCGCGGGTATCTAGCACAGATACGCAGTATTTT.

This clone appeared a few times. This rearrangement joins TRBV11-2 to TRBJ1-6; D ambiguous. The germline V gene has CDR1 SGHAT and CDR2 FQNNGV. V lost 5 bases, J lost 7 bases, and 9 bases lay in between. This CDR3 contains 13 residues. This CDR3 reads CASSPMTNSPLHF. The CDR3 bases are TGTGCCAGCAGCCCGATGACAAATTCACCCCTCCACTTT.

The genes are TRBV6-5 and TRBJ1-1, with D hard to call. Trimming took off 2 bases at V and 4 bases at J, with 14 bases between the two ends. The CDR3 has 15 amino acids. Germline loops: CDR1 MNHEY, CDR2 SVGAGI. Written as DNA, the CDR3 is TGTGCCAGCAGTTACGGACGCTCAGCGGTCACTGAAGCTTTCTTT. The encoded protein is CASSYGRSAVTEAFF.

CDR3 in DNA: TGTGCCAGCAGCCATCAAGGGGACCACGAGCAGTACTTC. This encodes CASSHQGDHEQYF. The chain uses TRBV6-1 and TRBJ2-7; TRBD1 or TRBD2 may be the D gene (5 bases each). Deletions cut 6 bases from V and 5 bases from J, with 14 bases between. This CDR3 has 13 amino acids. Germline CDR1 and CDR2: MNHNS and SASEGT.

The CDR3 coding sequence is TGTGCCAGCAGCACAATGACAGGGGACACAGATACGCAGTATTTT. It specifies CASSTMTGDTDTQYF. The chain joins TRBV5-4 to TRBJ2-3; 8 nucleotides align to TRBD1. The CDR3 spans 15 residues. Germline CDR1 and CDR2: SGHNT and YYREEE (reference sequence). The V gene end was trimmed by 4 bases and the J gene end by 2 bases; junction bases not matched to a gene: 6.

V is TRBV5-4 and J is TRBJ2-3; TRBD1 might be the D (6 bases). Germline V gene data show CDR1 as SGHNT and CDR2 as YYREEE (reference sequence). V dropped 3 bases and J dropped 3 bases, with 17 bases sitting between them. The CDR3 has 16 amino acids. Here the CDR3 DNA reads TGTGCCAGCAGCTCCACAGGGCAGAAGTTAACAGATACGCAGTATTTT. It codes for CASSSTGQKLTDTQYF.

The chain is built from TRBV13 and TRBJ1-4; D remains ambiguous. The germline V gene has CDR1 PRHDT and CDR2 FYEKMQ (reference sequence). V lost 8 bases to trimming and J lost 4 bases, with 5 bases between them. This CDR3 spans 11 amino acids. In nucleotides, the CDR3 is TGTGCCAGCGGTGATAATGAAAAACTGTTTTTT. Translated: CASGDNEKLFF. The whole variable domain, filled in from reference TRBV13 and TRBJ1-4, reads AAGVIQSPRHLIKEKRETATLKCYPIPRHDTVYWYQQGPGQDPQFLISFYEKMQSDKGSIPDRFSAQQFSDYHSELNMSSLELGDSALYFCASGDNEKLFFGSGTQLSVL.

The chain employs TRBV21-1 and TRBJ2-1; TRBD1, as called in the table, went unchecked against the DNA. TRBV21-1 is assigned pseudogene status. The CDR3 runs 15 residues. The CDR3 nucleotides are TGTGCCGGCAATAGCGGGAGACAGGGGGCTGGAGAGCAGTTCTTC. Translation gives CAGNSGRQGAGEQFF.

The genes are TRBV7-9 and TRBJ2-3; D tentatively reads TRBD1 or TRBD2 (5 bases each). Trimming left V 5 bases short and J 2 bases short, with 17 bases between. CDR3 length: 16 residues. Looked up from germline, CDR1 is SEHNR and CDR2 is FQNEAQ (reference sequence). The chain's CDR3 is CASSTRLGDVTDTQYF. CDR3 DNA sequence: TGTGCCAGCAGCACCCGACTGGGGGATGTCACAGATACGCAGTATTTT.

This chain uses TRBV28 with TRBJ1-1, with unresolved D. Trimming shortened V by 6 bases and J by 1 base, and 3 bases separated the two germline ends. Germline CDR1 and CDR2: MDHEN and SYDVKM. The CDR3 covers 11 residues. The CDR3 reads CASSRNTEAFF. The CDR3 bases are TGTGCCAGCAGCAGGAACACTGAAGCTTTCTTT.

The chain is built from TRBV18 and TRBJ1-3; a weak D match, TRBD1 (5 bases). The V and J ends lost 4 bases and 0 bases respectively, with 13 bases between them. This CDR3 has 16 amino acids. Germline V gene sequence: CDR1 KGHSH, CDR2 LQKENI. The CDR3 DNA reads TGTGCCAGCTCACAGGGGCTCCGAGACTCTGGAAACACCATATATTTT. Amino acids: CASSQGLRDSGNTIYF. Complete variable domain (other parts from reference TRBV18 and TRBJ1-3): NAGVMQNPRHLVRRRGQEARLRCSPMKGHSHVYWYRQLPEEGLKFMVYLQKENIIDESGMPKERFSAEFPKEGPSILRIQQVVRGDSAAYFCASSQGLRDSGNTIYFGEGSWLTVV.

The chain recombines TRBV19 with TRBJ1-2; unclear D gene. There are 17 residues in the CDR3. V gave up 3 bases and J gave up 1 base, with 18 bases separating them. Germline V CDR1 and CDR2: LNHDA, SQIVND (reference sequence). CDR3 region: CASSILREDLFNYGYTF. CDR3 sequence (DNA): TGTGCCAGTAGTATTCTTCGGGAGGATTTATTTAACTATGGCTACACCTTC.